This T cell receptor (beta chain) was captured by sequencing in a study of cytotoxic CD8 clonotypes in ibrutinib-treated CLL. Notes on this clone: Antigen unknown.

Investigators sourced around 1.9 micrograms of genomic DNA from cryopreserved PBMCs for TCR beta libraries. Assay used: immunoSEQ multiplex PCR; TCRdb lists only in-frame clones, some missing. Of 250,000 to 350,000 clones listed, 65% to 85% are singletons. V was clipped by 6 bases and J by 1 base, with 15 bases between them. Germline V CDR1 and CDR2: SGHAT, FQDESV (reference sequence). This CDR3 has 15 residues. General study results and limits: At baseline, clonality was higher than in age-matched healthy donors and correlated with CD8+ counts. Clonality rose at ibrutinib response and fell back toward baseline at progression.

The sequencing here drew on PBMCs, taken at disease progression, from a patient treated with ibrutinib. This chain joins TRBV11-1 and TRBJ2-5; perhaps TRBD1 as D (6 bases). The clonotype was recovered from a human donor with chronic lymphocytic leukemia. Here the CDR3 DNA reads TGTGCCAGCAGTTTATACGGACAGACCCAAGAGACCCAGTACTTC. It yields the protein CASSLYGQTQETQYF.